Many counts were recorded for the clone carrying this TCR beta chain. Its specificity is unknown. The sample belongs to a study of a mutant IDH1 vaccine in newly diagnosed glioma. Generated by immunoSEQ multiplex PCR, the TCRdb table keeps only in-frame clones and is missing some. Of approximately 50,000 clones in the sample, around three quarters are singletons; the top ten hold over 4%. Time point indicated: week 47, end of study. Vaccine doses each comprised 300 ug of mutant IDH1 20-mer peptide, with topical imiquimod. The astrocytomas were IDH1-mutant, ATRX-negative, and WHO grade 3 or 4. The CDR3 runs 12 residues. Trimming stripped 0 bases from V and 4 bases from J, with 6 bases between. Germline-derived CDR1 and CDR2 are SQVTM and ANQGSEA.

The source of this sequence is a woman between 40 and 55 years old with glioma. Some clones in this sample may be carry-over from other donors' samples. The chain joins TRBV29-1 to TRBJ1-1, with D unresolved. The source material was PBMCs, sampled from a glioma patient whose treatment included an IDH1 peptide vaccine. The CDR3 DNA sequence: TGCAGCGTTGAAGATCGTGGCACTGAAGCTTTCTTT. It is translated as CSVEDRGTEAFF.